This T cell receptor (beta chain) was observed in a study of spatial heterogeneity in lung cancer. General observations from the study: Within tumors, counts of expanded alpha and beta TCRs tracked tumor mutation counts. Quantities of ubiquitous and regional expanded TCRs paralleled ubiquitous and regional nonsynonymous mutations, respectively. Alpha chain coverage of tumor T cells was estimated at approximately 6.5%, and beta chain coverage at 12% to 15%.

This CDR3 comprises 14 residues. J lost 8 bases, V lost 5 bases, and 9 bases had no gene match. Looked up from germline, CDR1 is MDHEN and CDR2 is SYDVKM. On each TCR cDNA molecule, a unique molecular identifier was present. TCRdb re-called the 5' RACE reads through MiXCR, storing one row per CDR3 protein. This table has 15,000 to 20,000 distinct CDR3 sequences, approximately 8.3% appearing once. In its sample, this clonotype was seen many times. No antigen is known for it. Time point reported: sample taken at primary tumor resection. Material for sequencing was whole RNA from tumor, nontumor lung or frozen PBMC, left unsorted.

This rearrangement joins TRBV28 to TRBJ1-2, with TRBD1 matching 9 bases. The sequence was collected from a male donor with early-stage non-small cell lung cancer. Source: lung tumor tissue, taken at surgery. CDR3 loop: CASSPGQGGAGYTF. CDR3 DNA sequence: TGTGCCAGCAGTCCGGGACAGGGAGGAGCCGGCTACACCTTC.